Listed here are 19 T cell receptor beta chains from one sample, sequenced in a study of blood T cell repertoires in COVID-19. The data were produced by immunoSEQ multiplex PCR, yet TCRdb's version contains in-frame clones alone and is incomplete. This sample yields around 200,000 clones, of which approximately 88% are seen a single time; approximately 6.7% belongs to the top ten. Sequenced input: peripheral blood. These receptors originate from a man in his forties or fifties with acute or convalescent COVID-19.

The chain combines TRBV5-1 with TRBJ2-3; 14 positions match TRBD2. Per germline, CDR1 SGHRS and CDR2 YFSETQ. Germline trimming cut 3 bases from V and 4 bases from J; bases unmatched to any gene: 4. This CDR3 has 16 residues. As DNA, the CDR3 is TGCGCCAGCAGCTGGACTAGCGGGGGGAGGGCAGATACGCAGTATTTT. Translated, it gives CASSWTSGGRADTQYF.

The V gene is TRBV5-1, the J gene TRBJ2-2, with 9 bases lining up with TRBD1. Germline-derived CDR1 and CDR2 are SGHRS and YFSETQ. The CDR3 has 15 amino acids. Germline trimming cut 4 bases from V and 3 bases from J; bases unmatched to any gene: 4. CDR3 nucleotide sequence: TGCGCCAGCAGCCCACGGACAGGGGACACCGGGGAGCTGTTTTTT. Translation: CASSPRTGDTGELFF.

The gene calls are TRBV5-5 and TRBJ2-2; 7 bases line up with TRBD1. Germline lookup yields CDR1 SGHKS and CDR2 YYEKEE (reference sequence). The CDR3 has 17 amino acids. V was clipped by 4 bases and J by 1 base; unmatched bases: 10. CDR3 coding DNA: TGTGCCAGCAGCCGCACCCTCGACAGGGTGAACACCGGGGAGCTGTTTTTT. It codes for CASSRTLDRVNTGELFF.

The CDR3 region is CASSAPSGGSTDTQYF. The CDR3 nucleotides are TGTGCCAGCAGTGCACCTAGCGGGGGTAGCACAGATACGCAGTATTTT. The chain joins TRBV6-1 to TRBJ2-3; 10 bases are shared with TRBD2. Unmatched junction bases numbered 4, after V lost 4 bases and J lost 0 bases. The CDR3 covers 16 residues. Per germline, CDR1 MNHNS and CDR2 SASEGT.

The rearrangement links TRBV7-9 to TRBJ1-2, with a weak D call TRBD1 (6 bases). The CDR3 covers 14 residues. Germline V CDR1 and CDR2: SEHNR, FQNEAQ (reference sequence). Trimming removed 3 bases at V and 6 bases at J, with 14 bases between. The CDR3 coding sequence is TGTGCCAGCAGCTTCAATCAACAGGGAGATGGCTACACCTTC. It encodes CASSFNQQGDGYTF.

The V gene is TRBV6-2 or TRBV6-3, the J gene TRBJ1-5; D is undetermined. Germline values: CDR1 MNHEY, CDR2 SVGEGT. CDR3 length equals 13 residues. Trimming pared 4 bases from V and 3 bases from J, leaving 7 bases between. The chain's CDR3 is CASSSTYNQPQHF. CDR3 nucleotides: TGTGCCAGCAGTTCAACTTACAATCAGCCCCAGCATTTT.

The chain is built from TRBV6-2 or TRBV6-3 and TRBJ1-1, with D perhaps TRBD1 (6 bases). V lost 5 bases and J lost 1, with 8 bases in between. CDR3 size: 13 residues. Germline V gene data show CDR1 as MNHEY and CDR2 as SVGEGT. CDR3 sequence: CASSRQENTEAFF. The CDR3 nucleotides are TGTGCCAGCAGTCGACAGGAGAACACTGAAGCTTTCTTT.

V is TRBV28 and J is TRBJ1-2; tentative D call: TRBD1 (5 bases). Between the trimmed V and J ends, which lost 9 bases and 3 bases, there was a span of 14 bases. The CDR3 extends over 13 amino acids. CDR1 and CDR2 (germline): MDHEN, SYDVKM. The CDR3 loop is CASKGQSHYGYTF. The CDR3 region has the DNA TGTGCCAGTAAGGGGCAGTCTCACTATGGCTACACCTTC.

The V and J genes are TRBV2 and TRBJ1-6, with D maybe TRBD1 (5 bases). V shed 2 bases and J shed 8 bases, with 10 bases lying between them. This CDR3 comprises 14 residues. Germline V gives CDR1 SNHLY, CDR2 FYNNEI. CDR3 nucleotide sequence: TGTGCCAGCAGTGAATATGGGGGGGATTCACCCCTCCACTTT. It translates to CASSEYGGDSPLHF.

The chain couples TRBV5-1 to TRBJ2-5, with D maybe TRBD1 (6 bases). V was shortened by 2 bases and J by 2 bases, with 7 bases between the two germline ends. This CDR3 has 13 amino acids. Germline lookup yields CDR1 SGHRS and CDR2 YFSETQ. CDR3 sequence: CASSFTGQETQYF. The DNA of the CDR3 is TGCGCCAGCAGCTTTACAGGGCAAGAGACCCAGTACTTC.

The V and J genes are TRBV19 and TRBJ2-5; D ambiguous. The CDR3 has 14 residues. Germline-derived CDR1 and CDR2 are LNHDA and SQIVND (reference sequence). V was pared by 2 bases and J by 2 bases, with 9 bases between. The DNA for the CDR3 is TGTGCCAGTAGTATACGGAGCGCTCAAGAGACCCAGTACTTC. Its protein product is CASSIRSAQETQYF.

The chain uses TRBV5-6 and TRBJ2-3; the match to TRBD1 covers 8 bases. The V segment lost 3 bases and the J segment 1 base; nucleotides outside the gene matches: 4. In germline, CDR1 is SGHDT, CDR2 YYEEEE. There are 15 residues in the CDR3. CDR3 sequence (DNA): TGTGCCAGCAGCTCGACAGGGGAAGGCACAGATACGCAGTATTTT. Translated, it gives CASSSTGEGTDTQYF.

This clone is a singleton in its sample. The chain joins TRBV14 to TRBJ2-7, with D hard to call. The CDR3 loop spans 14 amino acids. The germline gives CDR1 SGHDN, CDR2 FVKESK. V was pared by 0 bases and J by 0 bases, with 6 bases between. In DNA, the CDR3 is TGTGCCAGCAGCCAAGATTCGGGCTCCTACGAGCAGTACTTC. Encoded protein: CASSQDSGSYEQYF. Supplemented by reference TRBV14 and TRBJ2-7, the full variable domain reads EAGVTQFPSHSVIEKGQTVTLRCDPISGHDNLYWYRRVMGKEIKFLLHFVKESKQDESGMPNNRFLAERTGGTYSTLKVQPAELEDSGVYFCASSQDSGSYEQYFGPGTRLTVT.

This clone was detected only once. The CDR3 sequence: CASSPWTWNEQFF. The CDR3 DNA reads as TGTGCCAGCAGCCCATGGACTTGGAATGAGCAGTTCTTC. The V and J genes are TRBV6-4 and TRBJ2-1; perhaps TRBD2 as D (5 bases). Germline V CDR1 and CDR2: MRHNA, SNTAGT. V dropped 6 bases and J dropped 7 bases, with 13 bases sitting between them. CDR3 length: 13 residues.

Comments on this clone: Other DNA sequences in this specimen translate into the identical CDR3. The rearrangement uses TRBV3-1 (or the pseudogene TRBV3-2) and TRBJ1-3; 7 nucleotides align to TRBD1. The ends lost 4 bases at V and 3 bases at J; junction bases unmatched: 3. Germline values: CDR1 LGHDT, CDR2 YNNKEL (reference sequence). The CDR3 covers 14 residues. This CDR3 reads CASSRTGFGNTIYF. The CDR3 bases are TGTGCCAGCAGCCGGACAGGTTTTGGAAACACCATATATTTT.

The chain combines TRBV5-4 with TRBJ2-5, with 8 bases identical to TRBD1. Germline trimming cut 3 bases from V and 5 bases from J; bases unmatched to any gene: 6. Germline CDR1 and CDR2: SGHNT and YYREEE (reference sequence). The CDR3 is 14 amino acids. CDR3 region: CASSSPDRAETQYF. The CDR3 DNA follows: TGTGCCAGCAGCTCTCCGGACAGGGCGGAGACCCAGTACTTC.

CDR3 sequence (DNA): TGTGCCAGCAGCTTCGACAGGGCGAATGAAAAACTGTTTTTT. It translates to CASSFDRANEKLFF. The rearrangement joins TRBV5-6 to TRBJ1-4; 7 nucleotides align to TRBD1. With 2 bases clipped from V and 5 bases from J, the junction kept 3 bases outside the gene matches. The CDR3 spans 14 residues. Per germline, CDR1 SGHDT and CDR2 YYEEEE.

The genes are TRBV9 and TRBJ2-2; 7 nucleotides agree with TRBD2. The CDR3 sequence is 12 residues long. Germline CDR1 and CDR2: SGDLS and YYNGEE. V lost 3 bases to trimming and J lost 7 bases; unmatched junction nucleotides: 0. For the CDR3, the DNA is TGTGCCAGCAGCGAGCGGGGCGGGGAGCTGTTTTTT. This sequence encodes CASSERGGELFF.

V and J are TRBV7-2 and TRBJ2-2, with a possible D match to TRBD1 (5 bases). The V end lost 1 base, the J end lost 7 bases, and 13 bases lay between the germline ends. Per the germline V gene, CDR1 is SGHTA and CDR2 is FQGNSA. This CDR3 has 15 residues. This CDR3 reads CASSLGQGLFGELFF. For the CDR3, the DNA is TGTGCCAGCAGCTTAGGCCAGGGTCTGTTCGGGGAGCTGTTTTTT.